This T cell receptor beta chain was recovered during a study of cytomegalovirus exposure and HLA in healthy donors. Regarding the study as a whole: The authors excluded some V segments, including TRBV6-2 and TRBV6-3, as indistinguishable.

This clone was counted between two and nine times. The target antigen is unknown. It is unclear where the CDR3 begins or ends on the DNA, so no DNA is shown, and the CDR3 is as TCRdb lists it. PCR used 60 Vbeta primers and 13 Jbeta primers. Profiling relied on immunoSEQ multiplex PCR, and the TCRdb table lists in-frame clones only, not all of them. The table has 95,000 to 150,000 clones, nearly 80% seen once. Germline V CDR1 and CDR2: SGHVS, FQNEAQ. The CDR3 is 16 amino acids in total, end residues counted. Material for sequencing was PBMCs. The chain carries TRBV7-8 and TRBJ2-5; the D call TRBD2 from the table was never checked on the DNA. The TCR comes from a woman aged 40 to 49 in good health and CMV-seronegative. CDR3 sequence: CASSFGSGPAGETQYF.